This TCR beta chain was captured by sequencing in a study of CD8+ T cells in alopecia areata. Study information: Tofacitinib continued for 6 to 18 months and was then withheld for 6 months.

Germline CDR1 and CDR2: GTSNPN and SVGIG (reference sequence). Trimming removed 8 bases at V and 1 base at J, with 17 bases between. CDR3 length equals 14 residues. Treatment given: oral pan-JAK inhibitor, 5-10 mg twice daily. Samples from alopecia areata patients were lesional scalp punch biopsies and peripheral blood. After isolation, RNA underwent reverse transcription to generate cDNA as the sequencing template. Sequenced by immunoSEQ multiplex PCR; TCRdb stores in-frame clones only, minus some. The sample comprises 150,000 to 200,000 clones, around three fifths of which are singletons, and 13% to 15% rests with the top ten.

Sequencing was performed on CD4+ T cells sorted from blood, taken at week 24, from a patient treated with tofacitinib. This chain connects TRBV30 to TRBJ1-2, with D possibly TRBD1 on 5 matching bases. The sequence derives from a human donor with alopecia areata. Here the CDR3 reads CARARGSINYGYTF. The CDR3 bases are TGTGCCCGGGCCCGGGGCAGCATTAACTATGGCTACACCTTC.